Detailed here is one T cell receptor beta chain. No antigen is known for it. The sample is drawn from a study of response to subunit inactivated influenza vaccine. Trimming cost V 0 bases and J 5 bases; bases outside gene matches: 6. Germline CDR1 reads MNHEY; CDR2 reads SMNVEV (reference sequence). The CDR3 covers 16 residues. TCRdb re-called the RT-PCR reads through MiXCR, storing one row per CDR3 protein. Of approximately 500,000 distinct CDR3 sequences listed, 10% to 15% are singletons. Study-wide points: Each seasonal influenza vaccination, the authors suggested, recruits few new T cells.

V usage is TRBV27 and J usage is TRBJ2-5, with 10 bases identical to TRBD2. This TCR was recovered from a man aged 45-65 years who received an inactivated influenza vaccine. The sequencing here drew on PBMCs from blood, taken roughly 47 days after vaccination. CDR3 coding DNA: TGTGCCAGCAGTTTATCGCCTAGCGGGAGCCTCGAGACCCAGTACTTC. Translated, it gives CASSLSPSGSLETQYF.